The 6 T cell receptor beta chains given below trace back to one sample, sequenced in a study of T cell repertoires in cytomegalovirus infection. Using its own MiXCR run on the reads, TCRdb lists one record per CDR3 protein. This sample has roughly 600,000 distinct CDR3 sequences, with 20% to 30% found just once. Material for sequencing was CD8+ T cells from PBMCs. These receptors were collected from a human donor in good health (CMV status not recorded). Some clones in this sample may be carry-over from other donors' samples.

The sample holds a few counts of this clonotype. The V gene is TRBV29-1, the J gene TRBJ2-1, with 10 positions matching TRBD1. The CDR3 extends over 13 amino acids. Germline V gene data show CDR1 as SQVTM and CDR2 as ANQGSEA. Trimming at V came to 7 bases and at J to 6 bases, leaving 6 bases not matched to a gene. CDR3 in amino acids: CSGGTGAGNEQFF. The CDR3 DNA reads TGCAGCGGTGGGACAGGGGCGGGCAATGAGCAGTTCTTC.

The chain couples TRBV20-1 to TRBJ1-4, with D possibly TRBD1 on 6 matching bases. Germline V gene lookup returns CDR1 DFQATT and CDR2 SNEGSKA (reference sequence). CDR3 size: 16 residues. Trimming pared 0 bases from V and 8 bases from J, leaving 19 bases between. The chain's CDR3 is CSARDHKNRDREKLFF. The CDR3 nucleotides read TGCAGTGCTAGAGATCACAAGAACAGGGATAGGGAAAAACTGTTTTTT.

The sample holds many counts of this clonotype. The genes are TRBV7-2 and TRBJ1-5; tentatively, D is TRBD1 (5 bases). The CDR3 has 16 amino acids. Trimming took 4 bases from V and 0 from J, leaving 13 bases between them. The germline V gene encodes CDR1 SGHTA and CDR2 FQGNSA. Here the CDR3 DNA reads TGTGCCAGCAGCTACAATGGACACCTTAGCAATCAGCCCCAGCATTTT. Translation: CASSYNGHLSNQPQHF.

This clonotype was counted a few times. The V gene is TRBV5-6, the J gene TRBJ2-7; the D is unclear. CDR1 SGHDT and CDR2 YYEEEE come from the germline V gene. Trimming cost V 2 bases and J 7 bases, with 7 bases left between them. The CDR3 contains 11 residues. CDR3 region: CASSLPHEQYF. The CDR3 DNA reads as TGTGCCAGCAGCTTACCCCATGAGCAGTACTTC.

This clonotype was counted many times. The chain links TRBV6-1 to TRBJ2-7, with unresolved D. The CDR3 is made up of 13 amino acids. V shed 6 bases and J shed 3 bases, with 12 bases lying between them. CDR1 MNHNS and CDR2 SASEGT come from the germline V gene. The CDR3 protein is CASSLTPGYEQYV. The CDR3 DNA is TGTGCCAGCAGCCTTACGCCTGGCTACGAGCAGTACGTC.

The chain recombines TRBV20-1 with TRBJ1-1, with D perhaps TRBD1 (6 bases). V was trimmed by 1 base and J by 2 bases, leaving 11 bases between them. Germline V lookup: CDR1 DFQATT, CDR2 SNEGSKA (reference sequence). The length of the CDR3 is 14 residues. The CDR3 loop is CSARVQGKNTEAFF. The CDR3, as DNA: TGCAGTGCTAGAGTTCAGGGGAAAAACACTGAAGCTTTCTTT.